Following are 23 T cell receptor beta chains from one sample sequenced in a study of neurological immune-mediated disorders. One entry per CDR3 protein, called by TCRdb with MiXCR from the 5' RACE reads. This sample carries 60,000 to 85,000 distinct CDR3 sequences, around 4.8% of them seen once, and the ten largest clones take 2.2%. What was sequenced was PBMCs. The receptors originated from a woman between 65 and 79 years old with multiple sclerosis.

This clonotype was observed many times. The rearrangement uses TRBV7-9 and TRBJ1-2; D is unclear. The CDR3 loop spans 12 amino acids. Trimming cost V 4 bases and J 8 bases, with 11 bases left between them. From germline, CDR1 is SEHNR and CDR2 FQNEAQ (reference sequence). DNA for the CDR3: TGTGCCAGCAGCTCTTCAGGCTTGGGCTACACCTTC. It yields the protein CASSSSGLGYTF.

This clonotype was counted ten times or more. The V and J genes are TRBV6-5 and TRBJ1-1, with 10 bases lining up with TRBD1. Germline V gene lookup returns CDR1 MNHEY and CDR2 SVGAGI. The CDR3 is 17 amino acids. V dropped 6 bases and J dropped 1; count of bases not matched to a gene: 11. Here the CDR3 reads CASRSVRQGARNTEAFF. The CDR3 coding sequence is TGTGCCAGCAGGTCGGTACGACAGGGGGCGAGGAACACTGAAGCTTTCTTT.

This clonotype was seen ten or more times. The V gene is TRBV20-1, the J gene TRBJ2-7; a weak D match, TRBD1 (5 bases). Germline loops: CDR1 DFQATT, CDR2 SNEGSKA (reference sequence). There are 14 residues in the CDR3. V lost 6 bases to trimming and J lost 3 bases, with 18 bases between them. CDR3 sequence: CSAERGRGLYEQYF. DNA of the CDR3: TGCAGTGCCGAGAGAGGTAGGGGTCTCTACGAGCAGTACTTC.

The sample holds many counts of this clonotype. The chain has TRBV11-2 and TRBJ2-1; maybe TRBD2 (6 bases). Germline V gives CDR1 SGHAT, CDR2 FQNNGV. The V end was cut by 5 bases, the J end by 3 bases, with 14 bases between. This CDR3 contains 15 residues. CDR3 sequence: CASSPGLGGYNEQFF. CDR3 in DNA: TGTGCCAGCAGCCCGGGACTGGGGGGCTACAATGAGCAGTTCTTC.

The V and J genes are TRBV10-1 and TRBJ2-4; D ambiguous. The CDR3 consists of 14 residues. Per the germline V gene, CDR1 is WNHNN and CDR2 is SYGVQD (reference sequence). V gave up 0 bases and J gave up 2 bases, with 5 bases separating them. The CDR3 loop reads CASSESTSKNIQYF. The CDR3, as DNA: TGCGCCAGCAGTGAGTCCACCTCCAAAAACATTCAGTACTTC.

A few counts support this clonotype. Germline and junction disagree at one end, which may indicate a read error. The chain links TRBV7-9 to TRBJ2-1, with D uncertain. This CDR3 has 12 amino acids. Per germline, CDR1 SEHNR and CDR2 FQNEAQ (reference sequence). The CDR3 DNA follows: TGTGACAGCAGCTTCGTGAACAATGAGCAGTTCTTC. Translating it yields CDSSFVNNEQFF.

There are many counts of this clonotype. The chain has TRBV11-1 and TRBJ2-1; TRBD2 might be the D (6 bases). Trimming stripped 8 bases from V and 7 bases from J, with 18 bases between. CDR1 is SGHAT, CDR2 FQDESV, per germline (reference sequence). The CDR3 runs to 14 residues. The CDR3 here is CASAFSSGVNEQFF. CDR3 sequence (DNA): TGTGCCAGCGCCTTTTCCTCGGGAGTTAATGAGCAGTTCTTC.

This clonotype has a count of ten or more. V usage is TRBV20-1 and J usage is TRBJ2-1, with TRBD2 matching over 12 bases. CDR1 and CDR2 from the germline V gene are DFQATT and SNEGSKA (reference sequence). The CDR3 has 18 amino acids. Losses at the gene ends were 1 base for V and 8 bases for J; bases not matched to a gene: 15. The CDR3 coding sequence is TGCAGTGCTAGAGTCGGCCCTAGCGGGAGGGCGAGGGGGGATGAGCAGTTCTTC. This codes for CSARVGPSGRARGDEQFF.

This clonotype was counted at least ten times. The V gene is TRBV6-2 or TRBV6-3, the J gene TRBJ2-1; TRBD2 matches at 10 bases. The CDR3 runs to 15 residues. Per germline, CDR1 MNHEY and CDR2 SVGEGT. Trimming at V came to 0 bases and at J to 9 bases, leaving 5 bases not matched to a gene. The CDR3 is CASSYSGIAGGEQFF. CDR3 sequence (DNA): TGTGCCAGCAGTTACTCGGGAATAGCGGGAGGTGAGCAGTTCTTC.

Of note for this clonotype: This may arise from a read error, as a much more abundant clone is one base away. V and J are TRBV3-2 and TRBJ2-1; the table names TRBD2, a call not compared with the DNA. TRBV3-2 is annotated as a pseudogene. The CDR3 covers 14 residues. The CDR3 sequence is CASSQETKDGEQFF. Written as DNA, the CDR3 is TGTGCCAGCAGCCAAGAGACTAAAGACGGGGAGCAGTTCTTC.

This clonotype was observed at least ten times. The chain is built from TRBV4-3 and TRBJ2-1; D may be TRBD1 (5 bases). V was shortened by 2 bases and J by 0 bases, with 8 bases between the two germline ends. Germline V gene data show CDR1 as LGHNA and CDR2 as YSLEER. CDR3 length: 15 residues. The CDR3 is CASSQRQSSYNEQFF. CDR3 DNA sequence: TGCGCCAGCAGCCAACGACAGAGCTCCTACAATGAGCAGTTCTTC.

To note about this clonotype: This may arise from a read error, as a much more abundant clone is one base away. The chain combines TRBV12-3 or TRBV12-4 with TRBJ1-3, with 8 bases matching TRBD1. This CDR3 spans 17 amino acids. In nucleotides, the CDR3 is TGTGCCAGCAGGCCTGGGACAGGCCTGGCCTCTGGAAACACCATACATTTT. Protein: CASRPGTGLASGNTIHF.

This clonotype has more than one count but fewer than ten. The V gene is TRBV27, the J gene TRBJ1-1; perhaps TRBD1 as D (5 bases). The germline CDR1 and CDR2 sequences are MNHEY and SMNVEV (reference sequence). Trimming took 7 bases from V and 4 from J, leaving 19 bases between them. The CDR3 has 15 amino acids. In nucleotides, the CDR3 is TGTGCCAGCAATCCTGAAAGGGGTATTGGCACTGAAGCTTTCTTT. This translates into CASNPERGIGTEAFF.

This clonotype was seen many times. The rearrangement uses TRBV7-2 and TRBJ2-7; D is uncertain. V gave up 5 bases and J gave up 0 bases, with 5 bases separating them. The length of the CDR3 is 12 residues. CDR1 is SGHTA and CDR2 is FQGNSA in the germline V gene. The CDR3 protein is CASSRTSYEQYF. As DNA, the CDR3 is TGTGCCAGCAGCCGCACCTCCTACGAGCAGTACTTC.

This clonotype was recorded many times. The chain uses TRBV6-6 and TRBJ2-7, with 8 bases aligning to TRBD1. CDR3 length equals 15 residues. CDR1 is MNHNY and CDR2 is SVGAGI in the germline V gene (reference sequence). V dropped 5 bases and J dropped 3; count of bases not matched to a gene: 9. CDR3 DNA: TGTGCCAGCAGTGCCCCGGGGACAGGCTTCTACGAGCAGTACTTC. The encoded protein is CASSAPGTGFYEQYF.

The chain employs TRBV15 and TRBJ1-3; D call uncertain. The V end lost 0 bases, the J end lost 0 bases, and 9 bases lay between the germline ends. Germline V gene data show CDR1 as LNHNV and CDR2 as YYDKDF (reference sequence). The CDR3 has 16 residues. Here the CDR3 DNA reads TGTGCCACCAGCAGAGATCGACGGAACTCTGGAAACACCATATATTTT. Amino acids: CATSRDRRNSGNTIYF.

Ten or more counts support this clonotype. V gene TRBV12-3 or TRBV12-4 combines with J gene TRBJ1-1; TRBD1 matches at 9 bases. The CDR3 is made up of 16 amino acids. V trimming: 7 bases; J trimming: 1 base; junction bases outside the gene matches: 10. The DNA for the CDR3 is TGTGCCAGCACCTTAGGACAGGGGTTTAGGAACACTGAAGCTTTCTTT. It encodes CASTLGQGFRNTEAFF.

CDR3 sequence: CASSLQGAYGYTF. The CDR3 DNA reads as TGCGCCAGCAGCTTACAGGGGGCGTATGGCTACACCTTC. This rearrangement joins TRBV5-1 to TRBJ1-2; TRBD1 agrees at 9 bases. V was clipped by 2 bases and J by 5 bases; unmatched bases: 1. The CDR3 has 13 amino acids. CDR1 is SGHRS, CDR2 YFSETQ, per germline.

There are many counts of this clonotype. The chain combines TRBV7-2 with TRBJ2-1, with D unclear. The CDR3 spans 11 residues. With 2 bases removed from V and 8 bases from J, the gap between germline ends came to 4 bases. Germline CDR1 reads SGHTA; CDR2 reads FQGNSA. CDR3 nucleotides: TGTGCCAGCAGCTTACAGTATGAGCAGTTCTTC. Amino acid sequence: CASSLQYEQFF.

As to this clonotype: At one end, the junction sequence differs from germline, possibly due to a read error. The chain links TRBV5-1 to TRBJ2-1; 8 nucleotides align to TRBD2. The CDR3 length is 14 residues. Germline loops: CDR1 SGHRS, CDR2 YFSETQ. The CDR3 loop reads CASNAGGSYNEQFF. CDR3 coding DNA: TGTGCCAGCAACGCGGGAGGATCCTACAATGAGCAGTTCTTC.

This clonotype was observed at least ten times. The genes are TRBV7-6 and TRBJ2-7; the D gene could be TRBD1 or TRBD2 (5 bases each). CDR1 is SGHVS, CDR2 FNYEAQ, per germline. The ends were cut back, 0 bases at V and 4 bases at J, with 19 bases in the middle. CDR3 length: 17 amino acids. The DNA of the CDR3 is TGTGCCAGCAGCTTAGCGATGAGGGGACGCGCCCCTTACGAGCAGTACTTC. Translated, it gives CASSLAMRGRAPYEQYF. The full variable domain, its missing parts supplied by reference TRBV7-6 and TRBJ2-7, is GAGVSQSPRYKVTKRGQDVALRCDPISGHVSLYWYRQALGQGPEFLTYFNYEAQQDKSGLPNDRFSAERPEGSISTLTIQRTEQRDSAMYRCASSLAMRGRAPYEQYFGPGTRLTVT.

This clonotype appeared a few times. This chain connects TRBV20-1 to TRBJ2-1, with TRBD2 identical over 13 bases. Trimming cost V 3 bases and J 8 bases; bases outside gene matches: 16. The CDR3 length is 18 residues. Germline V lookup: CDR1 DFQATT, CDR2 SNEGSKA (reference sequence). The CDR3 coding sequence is TGCAGTGCTAGTTGGGGGACTAGCGGGAAAGGCCCCGCGGATGAGCAGTTCTTC. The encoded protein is CSASWGTSGKGPADEQFF.

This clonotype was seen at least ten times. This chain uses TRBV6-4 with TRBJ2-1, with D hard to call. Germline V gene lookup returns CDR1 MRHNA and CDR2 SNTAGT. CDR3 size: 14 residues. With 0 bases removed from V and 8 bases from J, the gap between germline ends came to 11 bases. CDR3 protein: CASSDSNPFDEQFF. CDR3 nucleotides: TGTGCCAGCAGTGACTCGAACCCCTTTGATGAGCAGTTCTTC.